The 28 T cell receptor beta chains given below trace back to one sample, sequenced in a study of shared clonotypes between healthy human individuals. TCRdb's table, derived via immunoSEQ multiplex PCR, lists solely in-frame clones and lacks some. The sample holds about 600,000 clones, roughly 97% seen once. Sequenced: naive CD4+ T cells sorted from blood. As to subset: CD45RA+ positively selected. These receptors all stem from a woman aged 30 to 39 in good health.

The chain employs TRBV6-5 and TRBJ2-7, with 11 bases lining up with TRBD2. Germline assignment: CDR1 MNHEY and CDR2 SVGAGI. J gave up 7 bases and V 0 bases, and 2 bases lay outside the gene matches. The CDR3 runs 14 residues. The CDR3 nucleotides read TGTGCCAGCAGTTACTCTCCTAGCGGGAGGGAGCAGTACTTC. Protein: CASSYSPSGREQYF.

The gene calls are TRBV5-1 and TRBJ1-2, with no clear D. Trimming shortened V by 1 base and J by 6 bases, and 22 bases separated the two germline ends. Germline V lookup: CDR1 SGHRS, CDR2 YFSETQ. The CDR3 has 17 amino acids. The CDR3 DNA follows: TGCGCCAGCAGCTTGATTATCTTTAGGAAGATAAAAGATGGCTACACCTTC. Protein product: CASSLIIFRKIKDGYTF.

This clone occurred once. The CDR3 loop is CASTTPGNTQYF. The CDR3, as DNA: TGTGCCAGCACAACGCCGGGGAATACGCAGTATTTT. This chain joins TRBV6-5 and TRBJ2-3, with D possibly being TRBD2 (5 bases). From germline, CDR1 is MNHEY and CDR2 SVGAGI. Trimming took off 7 bases at V and 7 bases at J, with 12 bases between the two ends. The CDR3 sequence is 12 residues long.

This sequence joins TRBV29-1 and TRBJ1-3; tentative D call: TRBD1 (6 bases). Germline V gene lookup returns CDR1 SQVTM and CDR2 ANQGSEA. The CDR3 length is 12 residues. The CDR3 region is CSIRGSGNTIYF. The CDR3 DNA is TGCAGTATCAGGGGTTCGGGAAACACCATATATTTT.

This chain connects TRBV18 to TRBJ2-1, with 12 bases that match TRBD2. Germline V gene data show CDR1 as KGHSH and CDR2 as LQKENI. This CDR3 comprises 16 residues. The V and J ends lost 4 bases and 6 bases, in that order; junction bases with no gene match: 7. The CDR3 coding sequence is TGTGCCAGCTCACAGCATTCTAGCGGGAGGGCCAATGAGCAGTTCTTC. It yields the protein CASSQHSSGRANEQFF. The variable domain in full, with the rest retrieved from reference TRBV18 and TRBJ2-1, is NAGVMQNPRHLVRRRGQEARLRCSPMKGHSHVYWYRQLPEEGLKFMVYLQKENIIDESGMPKERFSAEFPKEGPSILRIQQVVRGDSAAYFCASSQHSSGRANEQFFGPGTRLTVL.

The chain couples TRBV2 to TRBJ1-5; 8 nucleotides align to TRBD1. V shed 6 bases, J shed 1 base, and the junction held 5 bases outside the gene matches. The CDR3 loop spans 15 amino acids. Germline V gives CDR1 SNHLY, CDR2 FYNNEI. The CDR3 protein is CASRPQGASNQPQHF. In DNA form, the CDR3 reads TGTGCCAGCAGACCCCAGGGGGCGAGCAATCAGCCCCAGCATTTT.

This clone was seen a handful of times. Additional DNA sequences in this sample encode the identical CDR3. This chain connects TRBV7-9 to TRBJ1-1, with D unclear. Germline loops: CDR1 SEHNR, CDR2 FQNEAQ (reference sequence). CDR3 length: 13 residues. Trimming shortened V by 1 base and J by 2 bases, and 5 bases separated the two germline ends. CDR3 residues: CASSLGSNTEAFF. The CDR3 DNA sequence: TGTGCCAGCAGCTTAGGCAGCAACACTGAAGCTTTCTTT.

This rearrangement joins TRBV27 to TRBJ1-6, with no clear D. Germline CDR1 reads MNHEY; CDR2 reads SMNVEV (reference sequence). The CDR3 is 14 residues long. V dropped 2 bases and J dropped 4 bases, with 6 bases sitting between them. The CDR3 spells CASSLRQYNSPLHF. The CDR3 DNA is TGTGCCAGCAGTTTACGGCAGTATAATTCACCCCTCCACTTT.

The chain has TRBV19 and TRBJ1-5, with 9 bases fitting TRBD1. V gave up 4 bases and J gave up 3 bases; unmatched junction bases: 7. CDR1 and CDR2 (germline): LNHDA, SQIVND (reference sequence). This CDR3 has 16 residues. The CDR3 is CASSKQGAGSNQPQHF. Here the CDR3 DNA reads TGTGCCAGTAGTAAACAGGGGGCAGGGTCCAATCAGCCCCAGCATTTT.

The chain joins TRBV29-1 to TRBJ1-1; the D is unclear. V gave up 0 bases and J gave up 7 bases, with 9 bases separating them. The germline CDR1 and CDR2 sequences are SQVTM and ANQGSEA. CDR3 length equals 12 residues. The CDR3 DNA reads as TGCAGCGTTGAAGACAGTGGTTTTGAAGCTTTCTTT. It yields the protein CSVEDSGFEAFF.

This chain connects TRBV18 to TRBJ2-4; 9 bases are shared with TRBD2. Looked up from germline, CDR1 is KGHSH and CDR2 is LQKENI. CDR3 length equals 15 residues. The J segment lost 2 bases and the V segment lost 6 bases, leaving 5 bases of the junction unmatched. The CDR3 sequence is CASSISGSPKNIQYF. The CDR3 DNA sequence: TGTGCCAGCTCGATTAGCGGGAGTCCCAAAAACATTCAGTACTTC.

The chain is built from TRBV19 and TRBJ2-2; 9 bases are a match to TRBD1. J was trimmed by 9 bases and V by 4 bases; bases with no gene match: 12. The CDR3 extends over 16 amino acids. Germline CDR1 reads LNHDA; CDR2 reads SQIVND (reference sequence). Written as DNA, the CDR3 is TGTGCCAGTAGTAGACAGGGGGGGACGGAGAGCAGGGAGCTGTTTTTT. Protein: CASSRQGGTESRELFF. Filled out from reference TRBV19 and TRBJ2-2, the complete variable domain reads DGGITQSPKYLFRKEGQNVTLSCEQNLNHDAMYWYRQDPGQGLRLIYYSQIVNDFQKGDIAEGYSVSREKKESFPLTVTSAQKNPTAFYLCASSRQGGTESRELFFGEGSRLTVL.

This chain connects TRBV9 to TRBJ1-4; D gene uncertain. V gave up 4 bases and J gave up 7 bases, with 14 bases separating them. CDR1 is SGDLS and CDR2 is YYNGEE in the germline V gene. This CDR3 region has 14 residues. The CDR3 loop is CASSSSHQLEKLFF. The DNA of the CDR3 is TGTGCCAGCAGCTCCTCCCATCAACTTGAAAAACTGTTTTTT.

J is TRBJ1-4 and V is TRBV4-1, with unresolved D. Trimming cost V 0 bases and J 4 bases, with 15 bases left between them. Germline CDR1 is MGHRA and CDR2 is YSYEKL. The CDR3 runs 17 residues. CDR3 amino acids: CASSQEHLRLNNEKLFF. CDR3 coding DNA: TGCGCCAGCAGCCAAGAACACCTCAGGCTAAATAATGAAAAACTGTTTTTT.

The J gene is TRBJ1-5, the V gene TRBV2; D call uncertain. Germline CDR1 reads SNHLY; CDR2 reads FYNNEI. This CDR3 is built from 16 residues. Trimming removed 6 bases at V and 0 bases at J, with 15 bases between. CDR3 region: CASRPSYSSSNQPQHF. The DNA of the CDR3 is TGTGCCAGCAGGCCCTCGTATAGTTCTAGCAATCAGCCCCAGCATTTT. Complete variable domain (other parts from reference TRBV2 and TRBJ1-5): EPEVTQTPSHQVTQMGQEVILRCVPISNHLYFYWYRQILGQKVEFLVSFYNNEISEKSEIFDDQFSVERPDGSNFTLKIRSTKLEDSAMYFCASRPSYSSSNQPQHFGDGTRLSIL.

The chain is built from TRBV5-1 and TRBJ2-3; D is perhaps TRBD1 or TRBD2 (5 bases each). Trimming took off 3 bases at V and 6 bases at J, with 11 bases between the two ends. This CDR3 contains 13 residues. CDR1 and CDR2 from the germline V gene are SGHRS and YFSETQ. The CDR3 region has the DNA TGCGCCAGCAGCTGGGGCGGGCGGGATACGCAGTATTTT. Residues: CASSWGGRDTQYF.

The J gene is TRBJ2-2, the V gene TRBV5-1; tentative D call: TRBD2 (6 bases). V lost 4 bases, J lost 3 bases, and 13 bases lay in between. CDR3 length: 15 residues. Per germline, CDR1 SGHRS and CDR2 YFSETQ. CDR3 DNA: TGCGCCAGCAGCCGTTATGGGGAGGACACCGGGGAGCTGTTTTTT. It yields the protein CASSRYGEDTGELFF.

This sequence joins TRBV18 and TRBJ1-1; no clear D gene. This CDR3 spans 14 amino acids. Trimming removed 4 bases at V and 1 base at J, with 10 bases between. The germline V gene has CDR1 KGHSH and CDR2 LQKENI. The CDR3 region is CASSRSDGNTEAFF. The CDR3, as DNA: TGTGCCAGCTCACGTTCCGACGGGAACACTGAAGCTTTCTTT.

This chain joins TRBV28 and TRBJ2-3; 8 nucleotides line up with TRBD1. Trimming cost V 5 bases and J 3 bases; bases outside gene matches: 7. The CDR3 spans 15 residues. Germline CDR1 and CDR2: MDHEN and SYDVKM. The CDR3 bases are TGTGCCAGCAGTCACCCCCACAGGGGGACAGATACGCAGTATTTT. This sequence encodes CASSHPHRGTDTQYF.

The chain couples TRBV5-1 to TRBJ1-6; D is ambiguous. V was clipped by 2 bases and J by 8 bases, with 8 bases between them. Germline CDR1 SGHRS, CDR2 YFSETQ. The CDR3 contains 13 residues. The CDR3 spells CASSLVEDSPLHF. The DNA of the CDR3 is TGCGCCAGCAGCTTAGTGGAAGATTCACCCCTCCACTTT.

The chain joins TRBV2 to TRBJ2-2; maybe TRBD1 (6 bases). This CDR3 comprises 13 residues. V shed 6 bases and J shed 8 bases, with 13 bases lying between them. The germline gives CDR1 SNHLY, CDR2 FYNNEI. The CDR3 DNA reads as TGTGCCAGCAGAGGGGACAACCTTGGGGAGCTGTTTTTT. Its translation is CASRGDNLGELFF.

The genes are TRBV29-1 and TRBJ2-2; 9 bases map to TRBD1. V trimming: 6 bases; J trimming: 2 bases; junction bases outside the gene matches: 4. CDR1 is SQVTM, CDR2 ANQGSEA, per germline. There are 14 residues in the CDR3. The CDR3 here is CSVMDRGNTGELFF. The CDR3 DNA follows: TGCAGCGTGATGGACAGGGGAAACACCGGGGAGCTGTTTTTT.

The CDR3 protein is CASSESLLAGGKAGELFF. The CDR3 DNA reads TGCGCCAGCAGTGAGTCTTTACTAGCGGGAGGCAAGGCCGGGGAGCTGTTTTTT. The gene calls are TRBV10-2 and TRBJ2-2; 12 positions agree with TRBD2. Trimming at V came to 0 bases and at J to 6 bases, leaving 8 bases not matched to a gene. This CDR3 spans 18 amino acids. Germline CDR1 is WSHSY and CDR2 is SAAADI.

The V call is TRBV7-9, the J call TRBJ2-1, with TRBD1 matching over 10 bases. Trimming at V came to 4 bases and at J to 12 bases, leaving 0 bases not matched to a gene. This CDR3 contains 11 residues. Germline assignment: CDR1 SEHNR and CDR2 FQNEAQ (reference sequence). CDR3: CASSWDRGQFF. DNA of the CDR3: TGTGCCAGCAGCTGGGACAGGGGGCAGTTCTTC. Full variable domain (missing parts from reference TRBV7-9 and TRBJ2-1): DTGVSQNPRHKITKRGQNVTFRCDPISEHNRLYWYRQTLGQGPEFLTYFQNEAQLEKSRLLSDRFSAERPKGSFSTLEIQRTEQGDSAMYLCASSWDRGQFFGPGTRLTVL.

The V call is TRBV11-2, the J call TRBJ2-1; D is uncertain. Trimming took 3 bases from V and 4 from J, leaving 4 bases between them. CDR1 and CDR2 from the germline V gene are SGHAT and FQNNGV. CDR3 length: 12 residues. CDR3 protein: CASSFAYNEQFF. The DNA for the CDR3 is TGTGCCAGCAGCTTTGCGTACAATGAGCAGTTCTTC.

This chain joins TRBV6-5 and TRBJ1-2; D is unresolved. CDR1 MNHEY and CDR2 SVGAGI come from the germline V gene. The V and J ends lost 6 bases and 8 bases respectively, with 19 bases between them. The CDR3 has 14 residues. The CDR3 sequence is CASSEIGLSRGYTF. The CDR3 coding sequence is TGTGCCAGCAGCGAGATCGGCCTCAGCCGCGGCTACACCTTC.

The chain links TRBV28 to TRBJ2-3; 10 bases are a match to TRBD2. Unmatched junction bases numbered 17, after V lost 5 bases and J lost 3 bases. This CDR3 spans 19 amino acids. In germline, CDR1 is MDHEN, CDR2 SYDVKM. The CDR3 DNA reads TGTGCCAGCAGTACGGGACTAGCGTTCACGTTGGGGGGGACAGATACGCAGTATTTT. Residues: CASSTGLAFTLGGTDTQYF.

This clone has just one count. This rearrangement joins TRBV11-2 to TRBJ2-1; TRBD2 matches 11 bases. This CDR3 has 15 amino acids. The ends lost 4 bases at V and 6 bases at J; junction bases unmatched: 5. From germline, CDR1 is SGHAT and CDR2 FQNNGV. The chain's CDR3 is CASSSTSGSFNEQFF. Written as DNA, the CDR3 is TGTGCCAGCAGCTCCACTAGCGGGAGTTTCAATGAGCAGTTCTTC.